Sequencing of this T cell receptor (beta chain) was carried out in a study of cytomegalovirus exposure and HLA in healthy donors. About the study: An analysis done earlier identified 90 million to 120 million unique TCR beta sequences from about 179 million T cells. Findings of the study overall: Clonal expansion was found to be greater in HLA-associated TCR beta chains than in equally common others in a later analysis. Presence/absence comparisons presumed near-even sequencing depth among donors.

Primers: 60 Vbeta forward and 13 Jbeta reverse. TCRdb's table, derived via immunoSEQ multiplex PCR, lists solely in-frame clones and lacks some. Of about 300,000 clones listed, roughly 89% were seen once; the top ten hold roughly 4%. Concerning this clone itself: What it recognizes is unknown. Other DNA sequences in the same sample also yield this CDR3.

The V segment lost 6 bases and the J segment 2 bases; nucleotides outside the gene matches: 4. Germline V gene lookup returns CDR1 KGHSH and CDR2 LQKENI. The CDR3 runs 14 residues. The V and J genes are TRBV18 and TRBJ2-5, with 9 bases that match TRBD1. This clonotype originated in a middle-aged man in good health and CMV-seropositive. Input material: PBMCs. The CDR3 here is CASSPGQGQETQYF. DNA for the CDR3: TGTGCCAGCTCTCCGGGACAGGGACAAGAGACCCAGTACTTC.